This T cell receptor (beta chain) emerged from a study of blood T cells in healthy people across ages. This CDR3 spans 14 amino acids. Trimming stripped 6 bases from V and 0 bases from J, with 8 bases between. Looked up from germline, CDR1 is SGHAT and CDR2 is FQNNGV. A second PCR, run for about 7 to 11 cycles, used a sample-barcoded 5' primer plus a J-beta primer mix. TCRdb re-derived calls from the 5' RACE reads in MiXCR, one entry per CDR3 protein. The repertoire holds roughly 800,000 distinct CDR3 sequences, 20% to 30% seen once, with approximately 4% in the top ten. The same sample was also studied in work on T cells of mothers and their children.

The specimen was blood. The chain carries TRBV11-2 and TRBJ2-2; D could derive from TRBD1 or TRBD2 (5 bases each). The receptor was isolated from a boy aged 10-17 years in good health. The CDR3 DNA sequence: TGTGCCAGCAGGAGGGGCGCGAACACCGGGGAGCTGTTTTTT. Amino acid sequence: CASRRGANTGELFF. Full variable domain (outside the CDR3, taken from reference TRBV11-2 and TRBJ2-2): EAGVAQSPRYKIIEKRQSVAFWCNPISGHATLYWYQQILGQGPKLLIQFQNNGVVDDSQLPKDRFSAERLKGVDSTLKIQPAKLEDSAVYLCASRRGANTGELFFGEGSRLTVL.